This is a list of T cell receptor beta chains from one sample in a study of control samples from healthy donors and cancer patients. Measured with immunoSEQ multiplex PCR; TCRdb has only the in-frame clones, and not every one. This table has about 89,000 clones, more than 70% appearing once. Specimen: blood. These TCRs come from a woman aged 40 to 49 in good health. Each CDR3 is given with its conserved first and last residue. A D gene is named only where the DNA matches it firmly. Expanded clones are given a class, and other clones once, few, many or no size at all.

>.|TRBV10-3|TRBJ2-3|.
CAASLGGRPGDTQYF
TGTGCCGCCAGCTTAGGCGGAAGGCCCGGGGATACGCAGTATTTT
>.|TRBV3-1/TRBV3-2|TRBJ1-2|.
CASSPGPKGPAYGYTF
TGTGCCAGCAGCCCCGGCCCCAAGGGGCCCGCCTATGGCTACACCTTC
>TRBD2|TRBV14|TRBJ2-3|.
CASSFKTVAGADTQYF
TGTGCCAGCAGCTTCAAGACGGTAGCGGGGGCAGATACGCAGTATTTT
>.|TRBV12-2|TRBJ1-6|.
CASRLAEAADPPLHF
TGTGCAAGTCGCTTAGCGGAGGCGGCTGATCCACCCCTCCACTTT
>TRBD1|TRBV19|TRBJ1-2|.
CASRSDRVDGYTF
TGTGCCAGTAGATCGGACAGGGTTGATGGCTACACCTTC
>.|TRBV7-3|TRBJ1-1|once
CASSFDRGYEAFF
TGTGCCAGCAGTTTTGACCGGGGCTATGAAGCTTTCTTT
>.|TRBV4-3|TRBJ1-2|.
CASSRVGESRGGYTF
TGCGCCAGCAGCCGGGTCGGCGAAAGCCGCGGGGGCTACACCTTC
>TRBD1|TRBV6-4|TRBJ2-2|.
CASSATRQGADTGELFF
TGTGCCAGCAGTGCGACGAGGCAGGGGGCGGACACCGGGGAGCTGTTTTTT
>.|TRBV13|TRBJ2-5|.
CASSLYRDSYRQTQYF
TGTGCCAGCAGCTTATACCGGGACTCCTACAGACAGACCCAGTACTTC
>.|TRBV10-3|TRBJ2-1|.
CAISEPASYNEQFF
TGTGCCATCAGTGAGCCCGCGTCCTACAATGAGCAGTTCTTC
>.|TRBV7-9|TRBJ1-1|.
CASSYTGTTEAFF
TGTGCCAGCAGTTACACAGGGACCACTGAAGCTTTCTTT
>TRBD2|TRBV5-4|TRBJ2-7|.
CASSFPASGGLFDEQYF
TGTGCCAGCAGCTTCCCGGCTAGCGGGGGCCTTTTCGACGAGCAGTACTTC
>.|TRBV5-1|TRBJ2-1|.
CASSFLQGDYNEQFF
TGCGCCAGCAGCTTTCTACAGGGTGACTACAATGAGCAGTTCTTC
>.|TRBV11-3|TRBJ1-3|.
CASSSRDSGNTIYF
TGTGCCAGCAGCTCGCGGGACTCTGGAAACACCATATATTTT
>TRBD1|TRBV27|TRBJ2-2|.
CASSSWDSTGELFF
TGTGCCAGCAGTTCCTGGGACAGCACCGGGGAGCTGTTTTTT
>.|TRBV6-5|TRBJ2-7|.
CASSPGTTWPYEQYF
TGTGCCAGCAGCCCCGGGACAACCTGGCCCTACGAGCAGTACTTC
>.|TRBV6-4|TRBJ2-3|few
CASSYRITTDTQYF
TGTGCCAGCAGTTATAGGATCACCACAGATACGCAGTATTTT
>TRBD2|TRBV5-1|TRBJ2-2|.
CASSLVAGRAGELFF
TGCGCCAGCAGCTTGGTCGCTGGGAGGGCCGGGGAGCTGTTTTTT
>.|TRBV10-3|TRBJ2-2|.
CAISERGLATGELFF
TGTGCCATCAGTGAGCGGGGGTTGGCCACCGGGGAGCTGTTTTTT
>TRBD2|TRBV30|TRBJ2-1|once
CAWSLAGGHNEQFF
TGTGCCTGGAGTCTAGCGGGGGGGCACAATGAGCAGTTCTTC
>.|TRBV7-3|TRBJ2-1|.
CASSEYSRSSYNEQFF
TGTGCCAGCAGCGAATACAGTCGGAGCTCCTACAATGAGCAGTTCTTC
>.|TRBV6-5|TRBJ2-7|.
CASSYSGTVGGYEQYF
TGTGCCAGCAGCTACTCTGGGACCGTCGGGGGCTACGAGCAGTACTTC
>TRBD2|TRBV7-8|TRBJ2-2|.
CASSLRTREGLLAGGELFF
TGTGCCAGCAGCTTAAGAACCCGGGAGGGGTTACTGGCCGGCGGGGAGCTGTTTTTT
>TRBD1|TRBV6-1|TRBJ2-1|.
CASSENRDSQFF
TGTGCCAGCAGTGAAAACCGGGACAGTCAGTTCTTC
>.|TRBV10-2|TRBJ2-6|.
CASSESGGSGANVLTF
TGCGCCAGCAGTGAGTCAGGGGGCTCTGGGGCCAACGTCCTGACTTTC
>.|TRBV19|TRBJ2-7|.
CASSSHYEQYF
TGTGCCAGTAGTTCACACTACGAGCAGTACTTC
>.|TRBV2|TRBJ1-3|once
CASSVGRGVTIYF
TGTGCCAGCAGCGTCGGACGGGGGGTCACCATATATTTT
>TRBD2|TRBV10-3|TRBJ2-1|.
CAISEAREGSRYFF
TGTGCCATCAGTGAGGCGAGGGAGGGGAGCAGGTACTTCTTC
>.|TRBV20-1|TRBJ2-1|.
CSASGPRPNEQFF
TGCAGTGCTAGTGGGCCCCGTCCCAATGAGCAGTTCTTC
>.|TRBV6-5|TRBJ2-2|.
CASMWGQSNTGELFF
TGTGCCAGCATGTGGGGCCAGTCGAACACCGGGGAGCTGTTTTTT
>.|TRBV25-1|TRBJ2-5|.
CASSVGGKETQYF
TGTGCCAGCAGTGTAGGGGGGAAAGAGACCCAGTACTTC
>.|TRBV7-3|TRBJ2-2|.
CASSLQARDTGELFF
TGTGCCAGCAGCTTACAAGCGCGGGACACCGGGGAGCTGTTTTTT